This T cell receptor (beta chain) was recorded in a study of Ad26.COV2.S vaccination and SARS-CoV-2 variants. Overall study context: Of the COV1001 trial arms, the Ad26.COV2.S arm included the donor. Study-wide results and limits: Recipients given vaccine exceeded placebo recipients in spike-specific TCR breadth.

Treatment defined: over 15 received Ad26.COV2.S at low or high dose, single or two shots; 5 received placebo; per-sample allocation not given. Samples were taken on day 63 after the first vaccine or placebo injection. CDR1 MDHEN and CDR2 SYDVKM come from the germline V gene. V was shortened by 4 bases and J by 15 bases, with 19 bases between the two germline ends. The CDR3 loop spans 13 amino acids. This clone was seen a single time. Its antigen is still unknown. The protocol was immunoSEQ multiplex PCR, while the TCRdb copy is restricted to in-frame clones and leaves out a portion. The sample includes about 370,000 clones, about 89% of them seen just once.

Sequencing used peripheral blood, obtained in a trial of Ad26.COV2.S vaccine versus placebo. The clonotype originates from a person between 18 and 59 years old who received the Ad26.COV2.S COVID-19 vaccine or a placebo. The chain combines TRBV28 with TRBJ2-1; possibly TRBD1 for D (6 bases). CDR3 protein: CASSSATGLMPFF. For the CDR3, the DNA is TGTGCCAGCAGTTCGGCGACAGGCCTGATGCCGTTCTTC.